The source of this T cell receptor (beta chain) is a study of monozygotic twins with inflammatory bowel disease. Germline values: CDR1 MGHDK, CDR2 SYGVNS. The CDR3 covers 12 residues. TCRdb re-called the 5' RACE reads, yielding one record per CDR3 amino acid sequence without DNA. The sample data list about 110,000 distinct CDR3 sequences. This TCR came from a human donor with ulcerative colitis or Crohn's disease, or a healthy co-twin of an affected twin (not recorded which). V gene TRBV25-1 combines with J gene TRBJ1-2. The material sequenced was blood. The CDR3 sequence: CASSEGTYGYTF.